The T cell receptor beta chain under discussion was sequenced for a study of spatial heterogeneity in lung cancer. On the study more broadly: The authors sequenced available follow-up PBMC samples, taken a median of roughly 2 years after resection. Among detected sequences, beta-chain ones consistently exceeded alpha-chain ones in number.

Study outcomes and limitations: Ubiquitous expanded tumor TCRs surfaced in blood more at resection than they did at follow-up.

Documented time point: blood at routine non-recurrence follow-up after resection. V shed 2 bases and J shed 0 bases, with 10 bases lying between them. Germline assignment: CDR1 KGHSH and CDR2 LQKENI. CDR3 length: 16 amino acids. One entry per CDR3 protein, called by TCRdb with MiXCR from the 5' RACE reads. This sample yields roughly 110,000 distinct CDR3 sequences, of which 10% to 14% are seen a single time; approximately 25% belongs to the top ten. Note on this clonotype: The antigen is not known.

This clonotype was obtained from a female donor with early-stage non-small cell lung cancer. The input for sequencing was PBMCs, taken at follow-up. The chain has TRBV18 and TRBJ2-2; D call uncertain. Written as DNA, the CDR3 is TGTGCCAGCTCACCATTCGACCGGACGAACACCGGGGAGCTGTTTTTT. Translated: CASSPFDRTNTGELFF.